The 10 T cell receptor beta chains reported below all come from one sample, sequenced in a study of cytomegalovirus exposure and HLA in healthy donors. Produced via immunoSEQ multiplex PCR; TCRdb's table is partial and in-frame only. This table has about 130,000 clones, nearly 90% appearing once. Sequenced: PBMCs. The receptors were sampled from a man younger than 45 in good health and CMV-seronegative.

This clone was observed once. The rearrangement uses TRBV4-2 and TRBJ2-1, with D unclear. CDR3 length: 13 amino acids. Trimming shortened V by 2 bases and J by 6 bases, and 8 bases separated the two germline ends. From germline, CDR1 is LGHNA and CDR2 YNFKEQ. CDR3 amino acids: CASSQQRSNEQFF. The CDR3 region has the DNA TGTGCCAGCAGCCAACAACGGAGCAATGAGCAGTTCTTC.

The CDR3 is CASSLQANYGYTF. The CDR3, as DNA: TGTGCCAGCAGCTTGCAGGCTAACTATGGCTACACCTTC. This chain joins TRBV5-4 and TRBJ1-2; unclear D gene. Trimming took 1 base from V and 0 from J, leaving 4 bases between them. The CDR3 spans 13 residues. Germline V gene lookup returns CDR1 SGHNT and CDR2 YYREEE (reference sequence).

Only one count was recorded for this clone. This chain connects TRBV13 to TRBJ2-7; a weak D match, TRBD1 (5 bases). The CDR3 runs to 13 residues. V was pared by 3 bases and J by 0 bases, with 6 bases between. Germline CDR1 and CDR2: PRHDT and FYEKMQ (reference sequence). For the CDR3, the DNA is TGTGCCAGCAGCTTGGACAACTCCTACGAGCAGTACTTC. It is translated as CASSLDNSYEQYF. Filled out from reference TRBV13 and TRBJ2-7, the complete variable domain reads AAGVIQSPRHLIKEKRETATLKCYPIPRHDTVYWYQQGPGQDPQFLISFYEKMQSDKGSIPDRFSAQQFSDYHSELNMSSLELGDSALYFCASSLDNSYEQYFGPGTRLTVT.

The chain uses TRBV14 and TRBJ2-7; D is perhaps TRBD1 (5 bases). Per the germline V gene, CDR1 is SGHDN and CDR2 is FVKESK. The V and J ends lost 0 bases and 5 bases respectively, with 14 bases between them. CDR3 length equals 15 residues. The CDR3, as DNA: TGTGCCAGCAGCCAAGATTGGGCCAGGGCCGACGAGCAGTACTTC. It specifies CASSQDWARADEQYF.

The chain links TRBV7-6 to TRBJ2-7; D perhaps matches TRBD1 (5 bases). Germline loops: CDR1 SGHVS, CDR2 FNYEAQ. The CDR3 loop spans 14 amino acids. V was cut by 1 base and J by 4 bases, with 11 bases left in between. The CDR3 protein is CASSLGVAGYEQYF. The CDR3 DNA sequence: TGTGCCAGCAGCTTAGGGGTCGCAGGGTACGAGCAGTACTTC.

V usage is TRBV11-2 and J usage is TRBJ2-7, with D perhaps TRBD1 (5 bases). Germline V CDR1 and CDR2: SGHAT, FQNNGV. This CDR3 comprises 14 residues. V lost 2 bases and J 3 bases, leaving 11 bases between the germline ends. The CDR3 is CASSLRGPFYEQYF. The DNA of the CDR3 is TGTGCCAGCAGCTTAAGGGGCCCCTTCTACGAGCAGTACTTC. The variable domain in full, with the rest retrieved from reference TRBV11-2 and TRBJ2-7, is EAGVAQSPRYKIIEKRQSVAFWCNPISGHATLYWYQQILGQGPKLLIQFQNNGVVDDSQLPKDRFSAERLKGVDSTLKIQPAKLEDSAVYLCASSLRGPFYEQYFGPGTRLTVT.

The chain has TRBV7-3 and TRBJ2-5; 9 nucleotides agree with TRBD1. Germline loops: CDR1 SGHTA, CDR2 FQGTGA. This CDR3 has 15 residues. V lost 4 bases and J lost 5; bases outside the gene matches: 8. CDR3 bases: TGTGCCAGCAGCTCAAGGGTAGGGACAGGGGAGACCCAGTACTTC. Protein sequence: CASSSRVGTGETQYF.

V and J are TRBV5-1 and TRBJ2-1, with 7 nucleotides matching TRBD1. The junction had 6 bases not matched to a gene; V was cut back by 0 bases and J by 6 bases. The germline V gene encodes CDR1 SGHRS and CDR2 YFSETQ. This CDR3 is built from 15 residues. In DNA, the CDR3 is TGCGCCAGCAGCTTGGGCTGGACAGGCGTCAATGAGCAGTTCTTC. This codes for CASSLGWTGVNEQFF. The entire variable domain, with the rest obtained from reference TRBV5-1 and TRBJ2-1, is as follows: KAGVTQTPRYLIKTRGQQVTLSCSPISGHRSVSWYQQTPGQGLQFLFEYFSETQRNKGNFPGRFSGRQFSNSRSEMNVSTLELGDSALYLCASSLGWTGVNEQFFGPGTRLTVL.

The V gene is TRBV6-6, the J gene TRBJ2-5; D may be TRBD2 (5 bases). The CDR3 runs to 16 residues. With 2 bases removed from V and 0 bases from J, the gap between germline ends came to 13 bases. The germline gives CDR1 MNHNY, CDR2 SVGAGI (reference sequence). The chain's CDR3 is CASSYEDGEYQETQYF. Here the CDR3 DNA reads TGTGCCAGCAGTTACGAGGACGGGGAGTACCAAGAGACCCAGTACTTC.

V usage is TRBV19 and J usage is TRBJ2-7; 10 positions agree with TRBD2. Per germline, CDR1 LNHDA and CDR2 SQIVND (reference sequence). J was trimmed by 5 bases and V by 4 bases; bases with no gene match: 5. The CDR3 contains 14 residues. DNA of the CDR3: TGTGCCAGTAGTAAGTCTAGCGGGGGCCACGAGCAGTACTTC. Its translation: CASSKSSGGHEQYF.